A single sample is the source of the 26 T cell receptor beta chains below, sequenced in a study of T cells in Graves' hyperthyroidism and ophthalmopathy. RNA transcripts yielded amplified TCR beta CDR3 regions. Primed by the HTBI set, a first-round RT-PCR was run on the TCR CDR3. TCRdb itself ran the multiplex PCR reads through MiXCR, one entry per CDR3 protein. Of a few hundred thousand distinct CDR3 sequences listed, more than 15% were seen once; the top ten hold around 6.6%. The sample consisted of blood. These receptors were collected from a woman in her thirties with Graves' hyperthyroidism.

This clonotype has only a few counts. The chain uses TRBV6-1 and TRBJ2-1; TRBD1 is a possible D gene (6 bases). The germline V and J ends were trimmed by 4 bases and 5 bases, with 9 bases remaining between them. CDR1 is MNHNS, CDR2 SASEGT, per germline. The CDR3 loop spans 13 amino acids. The CDR3, as DNA: TGTGCCAGCAGTGGGGACACCCACAATGAGCAGTTCTTC. It yields the protein CASSGDTHNEQFF.

This clonotype was counted between two and nine times. The rearrangement uses TRBV28 and TRBJ2-7; D is undetermined. Germline assignment: CDR1 MDHEN and CDR2 SYDVKM. V shed 6 bases and J shed 3 bases, with 12 bases lying between them. This CDR3 comprises 13 residues. The CDR3 spells CASRPPADYEQYF. CDR3 DNA sequence: TGTGCCAGCAGACCTCCCGCTGACTACGAGCAGTACTTC.

This chain joins TRBV19 and TRBJ2-4, with D unresolved. Germline CDR1 and CDR2: LNHDA and SQIVND (reference sequence). The CDR3 has 15 amino acids. Between the trimmed V and J ends, which lost 3 bases and 5 bases, there was a span of 14 bases. CDR3 DNA sequence: TGTGCCAGTAGTATTGTGGGAACGACCGAAAACATTCAGTACTTC. As protein: CASSIVGTTENIQYF.

This clonotype was observed many times. The chain links TRBV7-6 to TRBJ2-3, with D tentatively TRBD2 (6 bases). The CDR3 consists of 18 residues. V lost 2 bases and J 6 bases, leaving 24 bases between the germline ends. Germline CDR1 is SGHVS and CDR2 is FNYEAQ. In DNA, the CDR3 is TGTGCCAGCAGCTTATCTACGGCCGGGACTTCCCTTCGGGATACGCAGTATTTT. Amino acid sequence: CASSLSTAGTSLRDTQYF.

This clonotype was detected many times. V usage is TRBV20-1 and J usage is TRBJ2-1; no clear D gene. Germline CDR1 and CDR2: DFQATT and SNEGSKA (reference sequence). CDR3 length: 14 amino acids. V gave up 3 bases and J gave up 3 bases, with 12 bases separating them. The CDR3 loop is CSARDLTHYNEQFF. CDR3 nucleotides: TGCAGTGCTAGGGACCTCACCCACTACAATGAGCAGTTCTTC.

This clonotype came up a few times. The chain is built from TRBV19 and TRBJ2-5; D may be TRBD2 (6 bases). Trimming shortened V by 6 bases and J by 2 bases, and 16 bases separated the two germline ends. This CDR3 comprises 15 residues. CDR1 LNHDA and CDR2 SQIVND come from the germline V gene (reference sequence). Written as DNA, the CDR3 is TGTGCCAGTAGACCAAGCGGGTTTGCGCAAGAGACCCAGTACTTC. Amino acids: CASRPSGFAQETQYF.

The chain has TRBV5-1 and TRBJ1-3; D not resolved. The CDR3 extends over 15 amino acids. CDR1 is SGHRS and CDR2 is YFSETQ in the germline V gene. V was trimmed by 2 bases and J by 3 bases, leaving 12 bases between them. The CDR3 coding sequence is TGCGCCAGCAGCTTCGGAATAAGCCTTGGAAACACCATATATTTT. Amino acid sequence: CASSFGISLGNTIYF.

The rearrangement uses TRBV7-2 and TRBJ1-1; no firm D call. The V gene's germline CDR1 is SGHTA and CDR2 FQGNSA. Trimming removed 1 base at V and 0 bases at J, with 15 bases between. CDR3 length: 17 amino acids. CDR3 nucleotides: TGTGCCAGCAGCTTAGTAGGGCCGGTAGTTATGAACACTGAAGCTTTCTTT. As protein: CASSLVGPVVMNTEAFF.

This clonotype was recorded many times. The rearrangement joins TRBV20-1 to TRBJ2-7; the match to TRBD2 covers 12 bases. Germline V gene data show CDR1 as DFQATT and CDR2 as SNEGSKA (reference sequence). The CDR3 is 13 residues long. Losses at the gene ends were 7 bases for V and 4 bases for J; bases not matched to a gene: 5. The CDR3 DNA follows: TGCAGTGTCCTAGCGGGAGGGTCTTACGAGCAGTACTTC. This translates into CSVLAGGSYEQYF.

The V gene is TRBV6-2 or TRBV6-3, the J gene TRBJ2-6, with a possible D match to TRBD1 (6 bases). CDR3 size: 16 residues. CDR1 and CDR2 from the germline V gene are MNHEY and SVGEGT. V lost 7 bases and J lost 0, with 13 bases in between. The CDR3 bases are TGTGCCAGCAAAAGCAGGGGCAACTCTGGGGCCAACGTCCTGACTTTC. It translates to CASKSRGNSGANVLTF.

This clonotype was detected many times. This sequence joins TRBV5-1 and TRBJ2-7, with D maybe TRBD2 (5 bases). The V end was cut by 0 bases, the J end by 2 bases, with 15 bases between. Germline values: CDR1 SGHRS, CDR2 YFSETQ. There are 16 residues in the CDR3. The CDR3 coding sequence is TGCGCCAGCAGCTTGGGGCAAAGCGGCCCTGCCTACGAGCAGTACTTC. Protein: CASSLGQSGPAYEQYF.

The count of this clonotype is one. V usage is TRBV7-6 and J usage is TRBJ2-1; 7 positions match TRBD2. Unmatched junction bases numbered 6, after V lost 5 bases and J lost 2 bases. The CDR3 is 15 amino acids. CDR1 is SGHVS and CDR2 is FNYEAQ in the germline V gene. In DNA form, the CDR3 reads TGTGCCAGCAGCCCCCCTAGCGGTCCCTACAATGAGCAGTTCTTC. Its protein is CASSPPSGPYNEQFF.

This clonotype was observed a few times. At one end, the junction sequence differs from germline, possibly due to a read error. V usage is TRBV10-3 and J usage is TRBJ2-7, with TRBD1 matching 8 bases. CDR3 size: 13 residues. CDR1 and CDR2 from the germline V gene are ENHRY and SYGVKD. CDR3 nucleotides: TGTGCCATCGGTGAAGGACAGGGATACGAGCAGTACTTC. Protein: CAIGEGQGYEQYF.

This clonotype was counted ten times or more. This chain connects TRBV12-3 or TRBV12-4 to TRBJ1-2; weak D call: TRBD1 (5 bases). This CDR3 has 11 residues. Trimming removed 8 bases at V and 7 bases at J, with 11 bases between. CDR3 region: CASGGRGGYTF. The CDR3 DNA reads TGTGCCAGCGGGGGACGTGGTGGCTACACCTTC.

This clonotype was counted a few times. V gene TRBV4-2 combines with J gene TRBJ1-1; D ambiguous. The V gene's germline CDR1 is LGHNA and CDR2 YNFKEQ. V was clipped by 1 base and J by 0 bases, with 9 bases between them. This CDR3 has 15 residues. This CDR3 reads CASSQVGPLNTEAFF. The CDR3 DNA is TGTGCCAGCAGCCAAGTGGGTCCTCTGAACACTGAAGCTTTCTTT.

This clonotype has just a few counts. The chain recombines TRBV24-1 with TRBJ2-1, with 7 bases that match TRBD2. The CDR3 is 15 amino acids. V gave up 5 bases and J gave up 1 base; unmatched junction bases: 4. The germline gives CDR1 KGHDR, CDR2 SFDVKD. Written as DNA, the CDR3 is TGTGCCACCAGTGGGGGGGGGGGATCCTACAATGAGCAGTTCTTC. Protein sequence: CATSGGGGSYNEQFF.

This clonotype came up many times. CDR3 nucleotide sequence: TGTGCCAGCAGCTTCTTCGGACCAAACTACAATGAGCAGTTCTTC. Its protein product is CASSFFGPNYNEQFF. The rearrangement links TRBV7-9 to TRBJ2-1; D gene uncertain. CDR1 is SEHNR, CDR2 FQNEAQ, per germline (reference sequence). The CDR3 loop spans 15 amino acids. Trimming took 3 bases from V and 3 from J, leaving 12 bases between them.

The chain recombines TRBV15 with TRBJ2-1, with D possibly being TRBD2 (6 bases). The V end lost 0 bases, the J end lost 7 bases, and 13 bases lay between the germline ends. The CDR3 totals 15 residues. The germline V gene has CDR1 LNHNV and CDR2 YYDKDF (reference sequence). The CDR3: CATSRDVGGRNEQFF. CDR3 in DNA: TGTGCCACCAGCAGAGATGTCGGAGGGCGGAATGAGCAGTTCTTC. The variable domain in full, with the rest retrieved from reference TRBV15 and TRBJ2-1, is DAMVIQNPRYQVTQFGKPVTLSCSQTLNHNVMYWYQQKSSQAPKLLFHYYDKDFNNEADTPDNFQSRRPNTSFCFLDIRSPGLGDTAMYLCATSRDVGGRNEQFFGPGTRLTVL.

This rearrangement joins TRBV6-2 or TRBV6-3 to TRBJ1-2, with 7 bases that match TRBD1. This CDR3 contains 13 residues. V dropped 2 bases and J dropped 8; count of bases not matched to a gene: 5. The V gene's germline CDR1 is MNHEY and CDR2 SVGEGT. The CDR3 DNA is TGTGCCAGCAGTTACGGGACAGCTGAGGGCTACACCTTC. The encoded protein is CASSYGTAEGYTF.

This clonotype has at least ten counts. V is TRBV7-9 and J is TRBJ2-7, with a weak D call TRBD2 (6 bases). Trimming shortened V by 0 bases and J by 3 bases, and 12 bases separated the two germline ends. This CDR3 is 15 amino acids long. Looked up from germline, CDR1 is SEHNR and CDR2 is FQNEAQ (reference sequence). CDR3 DNA sequence: TGTGCCAGCAGCTTAGCGCTTGGAGGGTTCTACGAGCAGTACTTC. Its translation: CASSLALGGFYEQYF.

This clonotype was counted at least ten times. This sequence joins TRBV6-1 and TRBJ1-1, with a tentative D call TRBD1 (5 bases). CDR1 and CDR2 (germline): MNHNS, SASEGT. The V and J ends lost 2 bases and 0 bases respectively, with 10 bases between them. This CDR3 comprises 15 residues. CDR3 in amino acids: CASSEQGPLNTEAFF. In DNA form, the CDR3 reads TGTGCCAGCAGTGAACAGGGACCCCTGAACACTGAAGCTTTCTTT.

The rearrangement links TRBV10-2 to TRBJ2-7; 8 bases are a match to TRBD2. Germline-derived CDR1 and CDR2 are WSHSY and SAAADI. The CDR3 has 14 residues. The junction had 6 bases not matched to a gene; V was cut back by 5 bases and J by 3 bases. The CDR3 DNA reads TGCGCCAGCAGTCCACTAGCGGACGACTACGAGCAGTACTTC. Its translation is CASSPLADDYEQYF.

This clonotype was seen only a few times. The gene calls are TRBV6-2 or TRBV6-3 and TRBJ2-5, with D uncertain. The CDR3 runs 16 residues. V dropped 6 bases and J dropped 4 bases, with 21 bases sitting between them. Germline V gene sequence: CDR1 MNHEY, CDR2 SVGEGT. In DNA, the CDR3 is TGTGCCAGCAGAAAAACCGGGCCCTCCTTTCGAGAGACCCAGTACTTC. Translation: CASRKTGPSFRETQYF.

J is TRBJ2-7 and V is TRBV14; tentative D call: TRBD2 (5 bases). The CDR3 sequence is 15 residues long. Germline V gene data show CDR1 as SGHDN and CDR2 as FVKESK. V dropped 1 base and J dropped 4 bases, with 14 bases sitting between them. CDR3 bases: TGTGCCAGCAGCCAAGGGCTAGCTGCATTATACGAGCAGTACTTC. It yields the protein CASSQGLAALYEQYF.

Ten or more counts support this clonotype. The gene calls are TRBV5-4 and TRBJ2-7, with D tentatively TRBD2 (6 bases). The CDR3 is 15 amino acids. Trimming pared 5 bases from V and 0 bases from J, leaving 15 bases between. Looked up from germline, CDR1 is SGHNT and CDR2 is YYREEE (reference sequence). CDR3 loop: CASRAGTPSSYEQYF. The CDR3 nucleotides read TGTGCCAGCAGGGCCGGGACTCCGAGCTCCTACGAGCAGTACTTC.

This clonotype was observed a few times. The CDR3 loop is CAISDRAGATNFPTEAFF. In DNA, the CDR3 is TGTGCCATCAGTGATCGGGCAGGGGCCACCAATTTCCCCACTGAAGCTTTCTTT. The chain has TRBV10-3 and TRBJ1-1; tentatively, D is TRBD1 (6 bases). Germline V lookup: CDR1 ENHRY, CDR2 SYGVKD. The CDR3 is 18 residues long. Trimming left V 3 bases short and J 4 bases short, with 24 bases between.